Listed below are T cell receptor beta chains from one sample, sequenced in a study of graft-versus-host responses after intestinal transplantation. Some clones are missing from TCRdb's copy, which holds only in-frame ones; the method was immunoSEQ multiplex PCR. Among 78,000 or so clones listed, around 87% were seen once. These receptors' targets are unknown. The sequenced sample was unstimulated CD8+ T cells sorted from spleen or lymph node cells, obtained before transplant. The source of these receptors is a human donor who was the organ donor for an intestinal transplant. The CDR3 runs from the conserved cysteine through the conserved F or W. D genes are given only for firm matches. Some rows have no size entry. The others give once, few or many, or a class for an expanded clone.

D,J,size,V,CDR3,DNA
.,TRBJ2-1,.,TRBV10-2,CASSETDRMFSYNEQFF,TGCGCCAGCAGTGAGACGGATCGAATGTTCTCCTACAATGAGCAGTTCTTC
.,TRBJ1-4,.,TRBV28,CASSKTVEKLFF,TGTGCCAGCAGTAAGACAGTTGAAAAACTGTTTTTT
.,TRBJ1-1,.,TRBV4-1,CASSQFREGEAFF,TGCGCCAGCAGCCAATTCAGGGAGGGGGAAGCTTTCTTT
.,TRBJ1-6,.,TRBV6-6,CASSYSPYQADSPLHF,TGTGCCAGCAGTTACTCCCCCTACCAGGCGGATTCACCCCTCCACTTT
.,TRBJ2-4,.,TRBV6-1,CASSENRYRGLAKNIQYF,TGTGCCAGCAGTGAAAATCGATACAGGGGACTAGCCAAAAACATTCAGTACTTC
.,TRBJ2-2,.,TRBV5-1,CASNSWGSGELFF,TGCGCCAGCAACTCTTGGGGGTCCGGGGAGCTGTTTTTT
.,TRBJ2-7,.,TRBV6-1,CASSQIAWEQYF,TGTGCCAGCAGCCAGATCGCGTGGGAGCAGTACTTC
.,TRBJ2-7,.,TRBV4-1,CASSQAVSTYYEQYF,TGCGCCAGCAGCCAAGCTGTGTCGACTTACTACGAGCAGTACTTC
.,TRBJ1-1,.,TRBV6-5,CAMHSGVDMAEAFF,TGTGCCATGCATTCGGGGGTCGATATGGCTGAAGCTTTCTTT
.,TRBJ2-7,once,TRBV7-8,CASSLVAYEQYF,TGTGCCAGCAGCTTAGTGGCCTACGAGCAGTACTTC
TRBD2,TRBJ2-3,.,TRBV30,CAWSLSGGTDTQYF,TGTGCCTGGAGTTTAAGCGGGGGCACAGATACGCAGTATTTT
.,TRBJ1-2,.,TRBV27,CASSYAGGRPYGYTF,TGTGCCAGCAGTTATGCGGGGGGGCGCCCCTATGGCTACACCTTC
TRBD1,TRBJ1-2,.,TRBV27,CASSLVRGTGLFGYTF,TGTGCCAGCAGTTTAGTACGCGGGACAGGACTTTTTGGCTACACCTTC
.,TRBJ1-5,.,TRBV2,CASSEALVGPLGGNQPQHF,TGTGCCAGCAGTGAAGCGCTAGTGGGCCCTCTTGGGGGCAATCAGCCCCAGCATTTT
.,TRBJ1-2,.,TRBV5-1,CASSLRALDNYGYTF,TGCGCCAGCAGCTTGAGAGCTCTGGATAACTATGGCTACACCTTC
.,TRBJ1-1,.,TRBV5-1,CASSSPGYTEAFF,TGCGCCAGCAGCTCCCCAGGGTACACTGAAGCTTTCTTT
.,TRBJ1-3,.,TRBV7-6,CASSPRAAGNTIYF,TGTGCCAGCAGCCCACGGGCGGCTGGAAACACCATATATTTT
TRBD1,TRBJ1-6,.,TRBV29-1,CSVGTGESSPLHF,TGCAGCGTCGGTACAGGGGAAAGCTCACCCCTCCACTTT
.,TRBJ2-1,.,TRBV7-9,CASSFFNEQFF,TGTGCCAGCAGCTTCTTCAATGAGCAGTTCTTC
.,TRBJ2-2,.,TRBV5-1,CASSLVIVPTTTGELFF,TGCGCCAGCAGCTTGGTGATTGTCCCAACGACTACCGGGGAGCTGTTTTTT